What follows is one T cell receptor beta chain and its context. The sample belongs to a study of blood T cell repertoires in COVID-19. In the study overall: COVID-19 samples collected from the United States, Italy and Spain covered acute and convalescent phases. Sample material is recorded as cDNA or gDNA derived from T cells, B-cell-depleted T cells, or PBMCs.

One Seattle source followed patients from active infection through their disease course. In the original processing: Reference gene primer amplification yielded estimated nucleated cell counts. Assay: immunoSEQ multiplex PCR; the TCRdb copy retains only in-frame clones and omits some. The DNA gave D and trimming, while V, J and clone size come from that table. The repertoire holds more than 80,000 clones, with over 75% as singletons. Sequencing was carried out using peripheral blood. This clonotype was obtained from a woman older than 75 with COVID-19, enrolled during active disease.

CDR3 nucleotides: TGTGCCAGTAGTATGTATGCAGCAGGGACAGTGGACTCGAACACTGAAGCTTTCTTT. The encoded protein is CASSMYAAGTVDSNTEAFF. This chain uses TRBV19 with TRBJ1-1; 7 bases align to TRBD1. The germline gives CDR1 LNHDA, CDR2 SQIVND (reference sequence). Trimming removed 3 bases from V and 1 base from J; junction bases left unmatched: 17. The CDR3 sequence is 19 residues long.